The sample holds many counts of the clone carrying this T cell receptor (beta chain). Its antigen is not known. Using RNA transcripts as the source, TCR beta CDR3 regions were amplified. HTBI primers were employed in a first-round RT-PCR of the TCR CDR3. One entry per CDR3 protein, called by TCRdb with MiXCR from the multiplex PCR reads. Of about half a million distinct CDR3 sequences in the sample, 20% to 25% are singletons; the top ten hold about 30%. The record originates from a study of T cells in Graves' hyperthyroidism and ophthalmopathy. Overall study findings and caveats: Most thyroid clonotypes expanded above 0.001 were also detected in blood.

Germline V gene lookup returns CDR1 MNHNS and CDR2 SASEGT. The trim removed 10 bases at V and 3 bases at J, leaving 6 bases unmatched. The CDR3 sequence is 13 residues long. The rearrangement uses TRBV6-1 and TRBJ1-2, with 9 bases fitting TRBD1. Sequenced sample: blood. The sequence was obtained from a man aged 18 to 35 with Graves' hyperthyroidism. The CDR3 region has the DNA TGTGCCACCACTACAGGGGGCGACTATGGCTACACCTTC. Residues: CATTTGGDYGYTF.